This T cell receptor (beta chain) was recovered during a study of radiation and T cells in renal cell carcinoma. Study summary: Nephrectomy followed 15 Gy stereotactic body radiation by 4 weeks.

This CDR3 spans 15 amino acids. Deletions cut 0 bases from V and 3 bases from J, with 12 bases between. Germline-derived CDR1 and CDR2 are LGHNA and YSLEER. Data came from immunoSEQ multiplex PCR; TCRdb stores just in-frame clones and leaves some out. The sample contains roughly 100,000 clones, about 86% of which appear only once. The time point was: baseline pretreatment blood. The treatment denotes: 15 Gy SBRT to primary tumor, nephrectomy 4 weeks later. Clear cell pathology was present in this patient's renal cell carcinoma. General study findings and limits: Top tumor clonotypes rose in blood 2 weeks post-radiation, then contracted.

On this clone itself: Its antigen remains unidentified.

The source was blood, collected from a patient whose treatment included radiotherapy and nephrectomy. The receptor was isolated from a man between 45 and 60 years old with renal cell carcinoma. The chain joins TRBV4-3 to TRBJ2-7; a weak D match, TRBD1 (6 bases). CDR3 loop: CASSQDRGRGYEQYF. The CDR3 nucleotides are TGCGCCAGCAGCCAAGATCGGGGCAGGGGCTACGAGCAGTACTTC.